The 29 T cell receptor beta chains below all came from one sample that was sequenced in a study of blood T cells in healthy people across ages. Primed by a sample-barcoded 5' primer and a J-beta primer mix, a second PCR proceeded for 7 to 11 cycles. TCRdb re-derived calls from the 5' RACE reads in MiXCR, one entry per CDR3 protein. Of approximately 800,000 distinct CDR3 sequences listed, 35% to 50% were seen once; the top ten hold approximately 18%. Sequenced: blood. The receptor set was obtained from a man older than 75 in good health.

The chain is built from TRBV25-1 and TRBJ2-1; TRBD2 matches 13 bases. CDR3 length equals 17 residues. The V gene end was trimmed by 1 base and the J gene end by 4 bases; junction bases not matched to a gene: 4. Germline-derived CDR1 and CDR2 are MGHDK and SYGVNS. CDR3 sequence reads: CASSELTSGRRYNEQFF. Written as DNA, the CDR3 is TGTGCCAGCAGTGAATTGACTAGCGGGAGGAGGTACAATGAGCAGTTCTTC.

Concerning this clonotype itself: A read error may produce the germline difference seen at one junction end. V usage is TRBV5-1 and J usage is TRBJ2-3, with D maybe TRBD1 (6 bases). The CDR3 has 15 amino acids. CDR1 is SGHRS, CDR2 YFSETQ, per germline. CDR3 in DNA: TGCGCCAGCAACTTGGGGGCAGCACACACAGATACGCAGTATTTT. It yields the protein CASNLGAAHTDTQYF.

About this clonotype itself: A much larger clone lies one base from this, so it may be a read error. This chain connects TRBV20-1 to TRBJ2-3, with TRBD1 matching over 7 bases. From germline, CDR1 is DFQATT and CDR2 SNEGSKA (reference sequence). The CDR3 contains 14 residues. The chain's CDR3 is CSASPGDSTDMQYF. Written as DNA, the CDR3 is TGCAGTGCTAGTCCAGGGGACAGCACAGATATGCAGTATTTT.

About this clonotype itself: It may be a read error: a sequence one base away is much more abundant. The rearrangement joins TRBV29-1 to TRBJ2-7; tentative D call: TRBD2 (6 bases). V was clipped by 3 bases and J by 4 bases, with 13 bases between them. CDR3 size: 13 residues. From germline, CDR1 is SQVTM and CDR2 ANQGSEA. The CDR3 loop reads CSVDLDGRYEQYF. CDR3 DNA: TGCAGCGTTGACCTTGATGGGAGGTACGAGCAGTACTTC.

The CDR3 DNA reads TGTGCCATCAGCGGGAGAAGATGGAACGAGCAGTACTTC. It is translated as CAISGRRWNEQYF. The gene calls are TRBV6-2 or TRBV6-3 and TRBJ2-7; 8 positions agree with TRBD2. The junction had 10 bases not matched to a gene; V was cut back by 10 bases and J by 5 bases. CDR1 is MNHEY and CDR2 is SVGEGT in the germline V gene. The CDR3 length is 13 residues.

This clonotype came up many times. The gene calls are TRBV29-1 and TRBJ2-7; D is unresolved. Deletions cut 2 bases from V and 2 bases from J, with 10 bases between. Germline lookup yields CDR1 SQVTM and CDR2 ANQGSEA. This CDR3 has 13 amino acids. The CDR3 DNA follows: TGCAGCGTTGAAATCCCGGATGCCTACGAGCAGTACTTC. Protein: CSVEIPDAYEQYF.

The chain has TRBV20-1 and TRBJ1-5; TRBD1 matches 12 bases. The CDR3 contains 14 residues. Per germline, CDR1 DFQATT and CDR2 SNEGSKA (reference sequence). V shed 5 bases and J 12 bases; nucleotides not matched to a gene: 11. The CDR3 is CSARPGTGGLHQHF. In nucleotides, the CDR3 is TGCAGTGCTCGCCCCGGGACAGGGGGCCTCCACCAGCATTTT.

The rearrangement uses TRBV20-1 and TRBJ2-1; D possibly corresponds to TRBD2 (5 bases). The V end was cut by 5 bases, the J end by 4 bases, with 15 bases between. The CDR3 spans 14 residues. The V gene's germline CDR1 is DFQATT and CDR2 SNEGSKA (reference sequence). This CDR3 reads CSAEGTRGYNEQFF. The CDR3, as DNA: TGCAGTGCTGAAGGAACTAGAGGGTACAATGAGCAGTTCTTC.

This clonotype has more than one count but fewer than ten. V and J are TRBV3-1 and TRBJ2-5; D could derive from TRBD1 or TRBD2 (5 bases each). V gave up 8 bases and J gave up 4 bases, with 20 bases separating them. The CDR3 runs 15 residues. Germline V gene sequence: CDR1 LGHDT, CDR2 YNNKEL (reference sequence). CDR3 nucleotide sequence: TGTGCCAGCCTCGAAAGGGACGGCCCCAGAGAGACCCAGTACTTC. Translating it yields CASLERDGPRETQYF.

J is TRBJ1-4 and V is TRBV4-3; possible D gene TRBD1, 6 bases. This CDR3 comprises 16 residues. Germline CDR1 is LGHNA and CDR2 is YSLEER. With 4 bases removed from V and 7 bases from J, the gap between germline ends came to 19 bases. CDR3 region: CASSLGGGGAGEKLFF. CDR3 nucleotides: TGCGCCAGCAGCCTAGGCGGCGGGGGGGCGGGTGAAAAACTGTTTTTT.

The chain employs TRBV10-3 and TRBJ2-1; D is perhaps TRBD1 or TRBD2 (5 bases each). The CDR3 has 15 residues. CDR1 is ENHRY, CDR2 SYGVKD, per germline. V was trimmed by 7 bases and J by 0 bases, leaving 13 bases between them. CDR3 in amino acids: CAIKRDASSYNEQFF. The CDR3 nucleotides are TGTGCCATCAAAAGGGACGCAAGCTCCTACAATGAGCAGTTCTTC.

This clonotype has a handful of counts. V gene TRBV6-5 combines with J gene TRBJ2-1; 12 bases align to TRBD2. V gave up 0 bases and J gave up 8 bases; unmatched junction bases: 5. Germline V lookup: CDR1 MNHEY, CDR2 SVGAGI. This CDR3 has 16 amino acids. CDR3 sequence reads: CASSYSRLAGADEQFF. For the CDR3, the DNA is TGTGCCAGCAGTTACTCGAGACTAGCGGGAGCGGATGAGCAGTTCTTC.

The CDR3 nucleotides are TGTGCCAGCAGCTCGGTCCCGCTAGGCACAGATACGCAGTATTTT. Translation gives CASSSVPLGTDTQYF. The V and J genes are TRBV7-2 and TRBJ2-3, with D unresolved. Trimming pared 4 bases from V and 1 base from J, leaving 12 bases between. Germline CDR1 is SGHTA and CDR2 is FQGNSA. The CDR3 extends over 15 amino acids.

CDR3 bases: TGTGCCAGTTGCCGGAGAGGAAACACTGAAGCTTTCTTT. It yields the protein CASCRRGNTEAFF. V gene TRBV6-2 or TRBV6-3 combines with J gene TRBJ1-1; D remains unclear. V lost 9 bases and J lost 2, with 13 bases in between. From germline, CDR1 is MNHEY and CDR2 SVGEGT. This CDR3 spans 13 amino acids.

The CDR3 protein is CSAGTANYGYTF. For the CDR3, the DNA is TGCAGTGCTGGGACAGCGAACTATGGCTACACCTTC. The chain has TRBV20-1 and TRBJ1-2; the match to TRBD1 covers 7 bases. With V trimmed by 5 bases and J by 2 bases, 2 bases remained unmatched. Germline V gene data show CDR1 as DFQATT and CDR2 as SNEGSKA (reference sequence). The CDR3 spans 12 residues.

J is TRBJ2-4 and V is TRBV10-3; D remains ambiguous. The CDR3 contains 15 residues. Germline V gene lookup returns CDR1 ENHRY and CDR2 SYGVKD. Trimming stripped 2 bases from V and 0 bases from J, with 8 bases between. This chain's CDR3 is CAISEADLAKNIQYF. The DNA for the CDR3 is TGTGCCATCAGTGAGGCGGACCTAGCCAAAAACATTCAGTACTTC.

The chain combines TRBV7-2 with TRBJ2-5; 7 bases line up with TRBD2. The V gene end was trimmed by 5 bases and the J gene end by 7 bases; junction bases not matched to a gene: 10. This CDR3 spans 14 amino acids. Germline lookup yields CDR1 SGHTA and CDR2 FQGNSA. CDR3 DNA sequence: TGTGCCAGCAGCGTAGGGCGTGGGGAGGGGACCCAGTACTTC. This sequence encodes CASSVGRGEGTQYF. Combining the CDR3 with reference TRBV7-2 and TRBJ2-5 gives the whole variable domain GAGVSQSPSNKVTEKGKDVELRCDPISGHTALYWYRQSLGQGLEFLIYFQGNSAPDKSGLPSDRFSAERTGGSVSTLTIQRTQQEDSAVYLCASSVGRGEGTQYFGPGTRLLVL.

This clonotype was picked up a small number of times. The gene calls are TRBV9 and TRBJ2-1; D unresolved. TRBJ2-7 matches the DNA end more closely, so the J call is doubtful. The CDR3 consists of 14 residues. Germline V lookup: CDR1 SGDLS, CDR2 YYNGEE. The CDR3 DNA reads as TGTGCCAGCAGCGTAGGGAGCTCCTACAATGAGCAGTACTTC. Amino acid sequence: CASSVGSSYNEQYF.

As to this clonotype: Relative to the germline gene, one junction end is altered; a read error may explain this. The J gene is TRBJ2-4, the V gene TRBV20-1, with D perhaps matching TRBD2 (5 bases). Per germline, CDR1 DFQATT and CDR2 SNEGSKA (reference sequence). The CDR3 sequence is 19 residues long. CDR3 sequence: CSASAGRTEPGPAKNVQYF. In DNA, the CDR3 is TGCAGTGCTAGCGCCGGACGGACTGAACCAGGTCCAGCCAAAAACGTTCAGTACTTC.

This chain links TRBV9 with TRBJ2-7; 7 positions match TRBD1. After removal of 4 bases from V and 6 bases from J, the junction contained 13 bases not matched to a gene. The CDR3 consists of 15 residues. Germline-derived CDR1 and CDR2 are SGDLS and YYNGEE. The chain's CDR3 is CASSPQAAGGFEQYF. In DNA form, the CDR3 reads TGTGCCAGCAGCCCCCAAGCGGCAGGGGGTTTCGAGCAGTACTTC.

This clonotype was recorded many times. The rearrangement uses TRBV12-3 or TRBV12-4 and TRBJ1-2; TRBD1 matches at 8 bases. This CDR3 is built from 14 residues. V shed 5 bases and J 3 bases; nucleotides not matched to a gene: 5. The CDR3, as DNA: TGTGCCAGCAGTCAAGAGACAGGGGACTATGGCTACACCTTC. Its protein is CASSQETGDYGYTF.

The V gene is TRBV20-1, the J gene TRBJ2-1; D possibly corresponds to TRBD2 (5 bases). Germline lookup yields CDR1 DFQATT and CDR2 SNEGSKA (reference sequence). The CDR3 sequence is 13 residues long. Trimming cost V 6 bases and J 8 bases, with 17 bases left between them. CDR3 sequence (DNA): TGCAGTGCCATCGGGCGTGCGGAGGATGAGCAGTTCTTC. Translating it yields CSAIGRAEDEQFF.

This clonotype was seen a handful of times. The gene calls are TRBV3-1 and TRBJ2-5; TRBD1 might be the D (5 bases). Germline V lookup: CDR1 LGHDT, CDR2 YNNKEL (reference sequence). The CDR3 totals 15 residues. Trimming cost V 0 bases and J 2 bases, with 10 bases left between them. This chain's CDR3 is CASSQDSRQQETQYF. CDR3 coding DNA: TGTGCCAGCAGCCAAGATTCGAGACAGCAAGAGACCCAGTACTTC.

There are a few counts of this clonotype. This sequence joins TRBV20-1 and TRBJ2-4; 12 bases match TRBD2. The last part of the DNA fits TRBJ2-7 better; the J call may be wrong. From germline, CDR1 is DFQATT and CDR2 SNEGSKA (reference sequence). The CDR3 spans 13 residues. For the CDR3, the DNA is TGCAGTGCTAGGACTAGCGGGAGTGACGAGCAGTACTTC. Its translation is CSARTSGSDEQYF.

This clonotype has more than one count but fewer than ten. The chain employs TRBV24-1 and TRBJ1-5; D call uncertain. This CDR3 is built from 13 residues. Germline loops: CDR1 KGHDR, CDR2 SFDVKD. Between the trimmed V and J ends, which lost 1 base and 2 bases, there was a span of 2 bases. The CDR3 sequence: CATSDFGNQPQHF. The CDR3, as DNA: TGTGCCACCAGTGATTTCGGCAATCAGCCCCAGCATTTT.

The DNA for the CDR3 is TGTGCCAGCAGGAGGACGTTTACCTACGAGCAGTACTTC. Amino acids: CASRRTFTYEQYF. J is TRBJ2-4 and V is TRBV2, with D unclear. Near its end, the DNA agrees better with TRBJ2-7, so the J call may be wrong. CDR1 and CDR2 from the germline V gene are SNHLY and FYNNEI. CDR3 length equals 13 residues.

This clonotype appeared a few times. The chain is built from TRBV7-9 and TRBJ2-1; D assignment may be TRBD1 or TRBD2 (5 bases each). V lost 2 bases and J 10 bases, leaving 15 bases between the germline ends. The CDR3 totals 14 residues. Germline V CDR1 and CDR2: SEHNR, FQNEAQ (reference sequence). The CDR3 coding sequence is TGTGCCAGCAGCTTATACCAGGGAGAGGGAGAGCAGTTCTTC. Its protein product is CASSLYQGEGEQFF.

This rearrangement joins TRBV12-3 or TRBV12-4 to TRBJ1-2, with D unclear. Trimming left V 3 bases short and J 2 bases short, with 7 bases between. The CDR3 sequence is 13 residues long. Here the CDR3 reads CASSFSRNYGYTF. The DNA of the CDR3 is TGTGCCAGCAGTTTCAGCCGCAACTATGGCTACACCTTC.

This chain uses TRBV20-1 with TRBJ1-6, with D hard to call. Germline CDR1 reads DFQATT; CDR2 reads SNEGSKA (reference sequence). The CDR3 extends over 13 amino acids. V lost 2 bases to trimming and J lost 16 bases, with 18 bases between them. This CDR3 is CSARPVSGSGLHF. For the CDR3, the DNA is TGCAGTGCTAGACCCGTAAGCGGTTCGGGTCTCCACTTT.